Shown below are 2 T cell receptor beta chains from a single sample sequenced in a study of T cells in Graves' hyperthyroidism and ophthalmopathy. There were TCR beta CDR3 regions amplified from RNA transcripts. The HTBI primer set drove a first-round RT-PCR of the TCR CDR3. TCRdb re-derived calls from the multiplex PCR reads in MiXCR, one entry per CDR3 protein. Of hundreds of thousands of distinct CDR3 sequences in the sample, 15% to 20% are singletons; the top ten hold over 3.5%. Sequences were obtained from blood. The receptors here all came from a woman in her 30s with Graves' hyperthyroidism.

This clonotype was observed at least ten times. The genes are TRBV12-3 or TRBV12-4 and TRBJ2-2, with D possibly TRBD1 on 6 matching bases. CDR3 length: 13 residues. Trimming left V 2 bases short and J 5 bases short, with 6 bases between. CDR3 in amino acids: CASSLQGTGELFF. CDR3 sequence (DNA): TGTGCCAGCAGTTTACAGGGGACCGGGGAGCTGTTTTTT.

This clonotype was counted many times. This chain uses TRBV12-3 or TRBV12-4 with TRBJ1-1, with D tentatively TRBD1 (5 bases). CDR3 length: 11 residues. V dropped 4 bases and J dropped 8 bases, with 8 bases sitting between them. CDR3 residues: CASSYTGEAFF. The CDR3 DNA follows: TGTGCCAGCAGTTACACAGGAGAAGCTTTCTTT.